This T cell receptor beta chain was recorded in a study of OX40 agonist ivuxolimab in advanced cancers. Turning to the study itself: Earlier anti-PD-1, anti-PD-L1 or anti-CTLA-4 therapy was permitted; about 38% had received some.

As to this clone: Its antigen is still unknown.

Method: immunoSEQ multiplex PCR; TCRdb's copy keeps in-frame clones and lacks some. The sample shows roughly 70,000 clones, 85% of them seen only once. CDR1 is GTSNPN and CDR2 is SVGIG in the germline V gene (reference sequence). This CDR3 is built from 12 residues. V was shortened by 4 bases and J by 6 bases, with 9 bases between the two germline ends. Findings of the study overall: Averaging showed that CD8+ T cells had more expanded clones than CD4+ did.

The receptor's source is an adult with an advanced solid tumor such as melanoma, head and neck, liver or kidney cancer. The sample here was CD4+ or CD8+ T cells sorted from blood, taken in a trial of the OX40 agonist ivuxolimab. The chain uses TRBV30 and TRBJ2-2; no firm D call. CDR3 bases: TGTGCCTGGAATTGGGAAGCCGGGGAGCTGTTTTTT. It codes for CAWNWEAGELFF.